This TCR beta chain is drawn from a study of T cell changes during pregnancy in multiple sclerosis. Using immunoSEQ multiplex PCR, the repertoire was profiled, and TCRdb retains in-frame clones only, with some absent. Of about 69,000 clones listed, roughly nine tenths were seen once; the top ten hold 3% to 3.5%. Germline V lookup: CDR1 SGHDT, CDR2 YYEEEE. The CDR3 length is 16 residues. The V end was cut by 4 bases, the J end by 1 base, with 16 bases between. The source is a female donor with multiple sclerosis, enrolled in a pregnancy study. The chain has TRBV5-6 and TRBJ2-3; D may be TRBD1 (6 bases). The sample here was peripheral blood, taken before pregnancy. DNA for the CDR3: TGTGCCAGCAGCATACGAAACAGGGTCGGCACAGATACGCAGTATTTT. The encoded protein is CASSIRNRVGTDTQYF.